This TCR beta chain was obtained from a study of response to subunit inactivated influenza vaccine. Overall study results and limits: Only a handful of new T cells, the authors suggested, are recruited with each seasonal influenza vaccination.

Germline CDR1 and CDR2: SGHAT and FQDESV (reference sequence). The CDR3 spans 20 residues. V was pared by 3 bases and J by 0 bases, with 24 bases between. TCRdb fed the RT-PCR reads into MiXCR, producing one record per CDR3 protein. The data hold a few hundred thousand distinct CDR3 sequences, with 14% observed a single time. With regard to this clonotype: Its antigen is not known.

Material: PBMCs from blood, obtained about 13 days after vaccination. The receptor was derived from a man between 50 and 59 years old who received an inactivated influenza vaccine. The rearrangement uses TRBV11-1 and TRBJ2-4; D perhaps matches TRBD2 (6 bases). The CDR3 DNA follows: TGTGCCAGCAGCTTCCCGACCACGACTAGGATAGAGCTAGCCAAAAACATTCAGTACTTC. Its protein product is CASSFPTTTRIELAKNIQYF.